The sequence of this TCR beta chain was determined in a study of shared clonotypes between healthy human individuals. This CDR3 spans 15 amino acids. Trimming removed 4 bases at V and 4 bases at J, with 17 bases between. The germline gives CDR1 SGHVS, CDR2 FQNEAQ. Method: immunoSEQ multiplex PCR; TCRdb's copy keeps in-frame clones and lacks some. The sample yields around 1.1 million clones, about 80% seen once. The V and J genes are TRBV7-8 and TRBJ2-7; a weak D match, TRBD1 (6 bases). The clonotype was recovered from a young man in good health. Some clones in this sample may be carry-over from other donors' samples. The sequencing input was memory CD4+ T cells from PBMCs. Indicated subset: CD45RA-negative fraction. The CDR3 region is CASSWTQGLGYEQYF. The CDR3 DNA reads TGTGCCAGCAGCTGGACGCAGGGGCTGGGGTACGAGCAGTACTTC. Filled out from reference TRBV7-8 and TRBJ2-7, the complete variable domain reads GAGVSQSPRYKVAKRGQDVALRCDPISGHVSLFWYQQALGQGPEFLTYFQNEAQLDKSGLPSDRFFAERPEGSVSTLKIQRTQQEDSAVYLCASSWTQGLGYEQYFGPGTRLTVT.